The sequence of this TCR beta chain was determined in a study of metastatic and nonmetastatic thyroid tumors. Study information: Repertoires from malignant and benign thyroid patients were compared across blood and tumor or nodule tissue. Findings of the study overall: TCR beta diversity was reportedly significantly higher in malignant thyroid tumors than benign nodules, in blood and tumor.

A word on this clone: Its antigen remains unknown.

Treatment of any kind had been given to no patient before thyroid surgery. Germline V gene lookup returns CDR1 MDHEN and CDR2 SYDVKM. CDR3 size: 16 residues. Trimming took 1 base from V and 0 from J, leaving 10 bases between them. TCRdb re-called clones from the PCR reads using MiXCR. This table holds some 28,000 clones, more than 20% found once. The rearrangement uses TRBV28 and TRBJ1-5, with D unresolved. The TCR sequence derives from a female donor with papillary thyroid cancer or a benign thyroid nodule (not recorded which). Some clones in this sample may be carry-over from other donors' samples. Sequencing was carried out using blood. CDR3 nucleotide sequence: TGTGCCAGCAGTTTATTAGCAGTCAATAGCAATCAGCCCCAGCATTTT. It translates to CASSLLAVNSNQPQHF.